This TCR beta chain was captured by sequencing in a study of T-cell memory formation after mild COVID-19. Study details: TCR clusters mostly belonged to single donors.

Study-level points and caveats: CD4+ contracting clones lay mainly in CM and EM, CD8+ ones in EMRA. Memory sampled before infection contained some responding clones, suggesting cross-reactive memory joined.

A 5'RACE reaction primed in the constant segment made cDNA libraries of TCR alpha and TCR beta, and these carried sample barcodes and UMIs. TCRdb reanalysed the 5' RACE reads using MiXCR and keeps one entry per CDR3 protein. The profile shows 350,000 to 500,000 distinct CDR3 sequences, less than 25% of them singletons. For this clonotype: Antigen specificity is unknown.

The V and J ends lost 2 bases and 4 bases respectively, with 11 bases between them. Germline CDR1 and CDR2: GTSNPN and SVGIG (reference sequence). This CDR3 spans 13 amino acids. This chain uses TRBV30 with TRBJ1-2, with unresolved D. The sample consisted of PBMCs or a T cell subset sorted from them (not recorded which). The sequence was collected from an adult woman who had mild COVID-19 (a few samples of this study predate the infection). Cell type and time point are not known. The DNA for the CDR3 is TGTGCCTGGAGTCCTGGACGGTCCTATGGCTACACCTTC. Residues: CAWSPGRSYGYTF.